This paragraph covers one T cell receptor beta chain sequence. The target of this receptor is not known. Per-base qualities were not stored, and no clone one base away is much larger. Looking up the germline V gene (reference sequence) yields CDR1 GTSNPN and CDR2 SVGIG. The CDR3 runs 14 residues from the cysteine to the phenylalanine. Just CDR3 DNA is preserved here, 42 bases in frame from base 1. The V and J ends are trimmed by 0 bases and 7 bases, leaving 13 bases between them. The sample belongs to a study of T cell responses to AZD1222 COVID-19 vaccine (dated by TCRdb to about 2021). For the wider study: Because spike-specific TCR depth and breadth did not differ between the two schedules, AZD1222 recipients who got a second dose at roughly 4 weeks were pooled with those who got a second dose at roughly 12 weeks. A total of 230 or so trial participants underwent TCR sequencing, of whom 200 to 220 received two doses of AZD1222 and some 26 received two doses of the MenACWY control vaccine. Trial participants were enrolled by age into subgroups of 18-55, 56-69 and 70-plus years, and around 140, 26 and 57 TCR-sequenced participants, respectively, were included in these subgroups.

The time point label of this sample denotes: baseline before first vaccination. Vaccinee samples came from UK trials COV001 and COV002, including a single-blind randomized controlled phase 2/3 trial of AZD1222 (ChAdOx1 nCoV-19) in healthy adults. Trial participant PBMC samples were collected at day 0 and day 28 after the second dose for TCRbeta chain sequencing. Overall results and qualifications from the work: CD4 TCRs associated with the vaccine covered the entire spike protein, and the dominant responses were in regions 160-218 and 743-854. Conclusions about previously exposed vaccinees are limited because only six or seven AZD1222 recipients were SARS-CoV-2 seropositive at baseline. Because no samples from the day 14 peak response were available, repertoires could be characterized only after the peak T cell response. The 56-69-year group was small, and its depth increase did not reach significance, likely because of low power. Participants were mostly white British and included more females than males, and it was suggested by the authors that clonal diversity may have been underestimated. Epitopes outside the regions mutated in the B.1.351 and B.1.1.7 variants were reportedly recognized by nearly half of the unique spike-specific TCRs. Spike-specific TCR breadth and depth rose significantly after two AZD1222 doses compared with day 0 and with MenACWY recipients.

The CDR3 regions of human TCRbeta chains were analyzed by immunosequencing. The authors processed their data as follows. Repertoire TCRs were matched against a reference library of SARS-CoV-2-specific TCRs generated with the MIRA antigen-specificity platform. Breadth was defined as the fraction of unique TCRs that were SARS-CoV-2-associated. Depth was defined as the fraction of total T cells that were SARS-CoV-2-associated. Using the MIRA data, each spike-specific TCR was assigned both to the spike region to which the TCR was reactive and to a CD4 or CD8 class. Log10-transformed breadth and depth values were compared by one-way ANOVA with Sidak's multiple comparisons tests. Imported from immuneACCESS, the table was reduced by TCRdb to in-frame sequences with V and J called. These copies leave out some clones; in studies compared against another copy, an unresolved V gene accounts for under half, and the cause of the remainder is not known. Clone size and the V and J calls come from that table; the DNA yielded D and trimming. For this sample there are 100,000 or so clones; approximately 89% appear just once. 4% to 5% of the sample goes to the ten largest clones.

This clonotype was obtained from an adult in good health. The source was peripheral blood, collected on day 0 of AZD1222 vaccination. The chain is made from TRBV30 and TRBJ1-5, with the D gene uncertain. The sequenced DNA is TGTGCCTGGAGTGTACTCGGAGGGAGCCAGCCCCAGCATTTT. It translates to CAWSVLGGSQPQHF.